Following are 10 T cell receptor beta chains from one sample sequenced in a study of monozygotic twins with inflammatory bowel disease. TCRdb processed the 5' RACE reads again and assigns one entry to each CDR3 protein, with no DNA. This table lists roughly 200,000 distinct CDR3 sequences. The sequenced sample consisted of blood. The receptors shown here come from a human donor with ulcerative colitis or Crohn's disease, or a healthy co-twin of an affected twin (not recorded which).

The V and J genes are TRBV18 and TRBJ2-1; there is no DNA to check the TCRdb D call of TRBD2. This CDR3 comprises 13 residues. Germline CDR1 is KGHSH and CDR2 is LQKENI. CDR3 sequence reads: CASSPGLAEEQFF.

The chain has TRBV12-3 or TRBV12-4 and TRBJ2-3; as DNA is missing, the TRBD2 call by TCRdb cannot be tested. This CDR3 has 11 residues. The CDR3 protein is CASSLMGPEVF.

This chain links TRBV7-3 with TRBJ2-2; the TCRdb D gene call, TRBD1, has no DNA to confirm it. There are 13 residues in the CDR3. From germline, CDR1 is SGHTA and CDR2 FQGTGA. The CDR3 sequence is CASSYPGTGELFF.

The V gene is TRBV5-6, the J gene TRBJ2-4; TCRdb's assignment of TRBD1 cannot be checked, as there is no DNA. The CDR3 is 13 residues long. In germline, CDR1 is SGHDT, CDR2 YYEEEE. CDR3 protein: CASRGTGNNIQYF.

The chain recombines TRBV7-7 with TRBJ2-2; TCRdb lists TRBD1, though no DNA is available to test this call. Per germline, CDR1 SSHAT and CDR2 FNYEAQ (reference sequence). This CDR3 region has 17 residues. The CDR3 sequence: CASTPIPTGGNTGELFF. Combining the CDR3 with reference TRBV7-7 and TRBJ2-2 gives the whole variable domain GAGVSQSPRYKVTKRGQDVTLRCDPISSHATLYWYQQALGQGPEFLTYFNYEAQPDKSGLPSDRFSAERPEGSISTLTIQRTEQRDSAMYRCASTPIPTGGNTGELFFGEGSRLTVL.

The genes are TRBV12-3 or TRBV12-4 and TRBJ2-5; TCRdb gives TRBD1 as the D gene, but with no DNA this cannot be confirmed. The length of the CDR3 is 15 residues. This CDR3 is CASSLAASGGETQYF.

The rearrangement uses TRBV6-5 and TRBJ2-5. The CDR3 has 16 amino acids. Germline V CDR1 and CDR2: MNHEY, SVGAGI. This CDR3 reads CASSYSISQLQETQYF.

This chain links TRBV25-1 with TRBJ1-1; as DNA is missing, the TRBD1 call by TCRdb cannot be tested. The CDR3 sequence is 12 residues long. Germline CDR1 MGHDK, CDR2 SYGVNS. The CDR3 sequence is CASRGQPTEAFF.

The CDR3 spells CASLEKWGQETQYF. The V and J genes are TRBV3-1 and TRBJ2-5. The germline gives CDR1 LGHDT, CDR2 YNNKEL (reference sequence). The CDR3 consists of 14 residues.

The chain uses TRBV6-5 and TRBJ2-5. Germline lookup yields CDR1 MNHEY and CDR2 SVGAGI. The CDR3 is 13 amino acids. The CDR3 sequence is CASNRQVGETQYF.